The 21 T cell receptor beta chains below were found in one sample sequenced in a study of cytomegalovirus exposure and HLA in healthy donors. 60 Vbeta and 13 Jbeta primers were used in PCR. Data came from immunoSEQ multiplex PCR; TCRdb stores just in-frame clones and leaves some out. This sample's table has 200,000 to 250,000 clones. The specimen was PBMCs. Receptors originate from a woman aged 25 to 39 in good health and CMV-seropositive.

The chain links TRBV27 to TRBJ1-1, with D tentatively TRBD1 (6 bases). The CDR3 loop spans 16 amino acids. Trimming removed 6 bases from V and 5 bases from J, with 22 bases in between. Germline assignment: CDR1 MNHEY and CDR2 SMNVEV (reference sequence). CDR3 bases: TGTGCCAGCAGCTCCCCAACACAGGGCGGGGGTACTGAAGCTTTCTTT. Translating it yields CASSSPTQGGGTEAFF.

CDR3 coding DNA: TGCGCCAGCAGCTTTTTAGCGGGAGGGCCGGAGGAGCAGTACTTC. Amino acid sequence: CASSFLAGGPEEQYF. The chain uses TRBV5-1 and TRBJ2-7; TRBD2 aligns across 11 bases. V lost 2 bases to trimming and J lost 7 bases; unmatched junction nucleotides: 8. The length of the CDR3 is 15 residues. Germline V gives CDR1 SGHRS, CDR2 YFSETQ.

This chain connects TRBV6-6 to TRBJ2-3, with no clear D. The V gene lost 6 bases and the J gene lost 2 bases, with 9 bases spanning the gap. Germline assignment: CDR1 MNHNY and CDR2 SVGAGI (reference sequence). This CDR3 spans 13 amino acids. For the CDR3, the DNA is TGTGCCAGCAGGACTCTCGACACAGATACGCAGTATTTT. This sequence encodes CASRTLDTDTQYF.

The chain combines TRBV5-1 with TRBJ2-7; a weak D match, TRBD1 (6 bases). The CDR3 extends over 13 amino acids. V was clipped by 4 bases and J by 7 bases, with 15 bases between them. Germline CDR1 is SGHRS and CDR2 is YFSETQ. This CDR3 reads CASSEGDLGEQYF. The CDR3 DNA follows: TGCGCCAGCAGCGAGGGGGACCTAGGGGAGCAGTACTTC. The full variable domain, completed using reference TRBV5-1 and TRBJ2-7, is KAGVTQTPRYLIKTRGQQVTLSCSPISGHRSVSWYQQTPGQGLQFLFEYFSETQRNKGNFPGRFSGRQFSNSRSEMNVSTLELGDSALYLCASSEGDLGEQYFGPGTRLTVT.

V is TRBV18 and J is TRBJ1-4, with 11 bases matching TRBD1. The V gene end was trimmed by 4 bases and the J gene end by 7 bases; junction bases not matched to a gene: 5. Germline V gives CDR1 KGHSH, CDR2 LQKENI. The CDR3 contains 15 residues. The CDR3 protein is CASSQRTGGVEKLFF. CDR3 sequence (DNA): TGTGCCAGCTCACAACGGACAGGGGGCGTTGAAAAACTGTTTTTT.

The chain combines TRBV29-1 with TRBJ2-5, with 8 bases that match TRBD1. J gave up 5 bases and V 5 bases, and 4 bases lay outside the gene matches. There are 12 residues in the CDR3. Germline lookup yields CDR1 SQVTM and CDR2 ANQGSEA. CDR3 nucleotides: TGCAGCGTTTTGGACAGGGACGAGACCCAGTACTTC. Translating gives CSVLDRDETQYF.

The gene calls are TRBV11-3 and TRBJ1-1; D remains unclear. V was pared by 5 bases and J by 4 bases, with 8 bases between. This CDR3 is built from 12 residues. Germline V gene sequence: CDR1 SGHNT, CDR2 YENEEA. The CDR3 DNA reads as TGTGCCAGCAGCGCAGAGGGCACTGAAGCTTTCTTT. Translation: CASSAEGTEAFF.

V usage is TRBV6-5 and J usage is TRBJ1-5, with a weak D call TRBD1 (6 bases). V lost 9 bases to trimming and J lost 6 bases, with 15 bases between them. Germline CDR1 reads MNHEY; CDR2 reads SVGAGI. This CDR3 is built from 13 residues. CDR3 in amino acids: CASNREGIQPQHF. The CDR3 DNA is TGTGCCAGTAACAGGGAAGGTATTCAGCCCCAGCATTTT.

This chain links TRBV5-1 with TRBJ1-2; 7 nucleotides agree with TRBD1. Germline CDR1 reads SGHRS; CDR2 reads YFSETQ. The CDR3 is made up of 17 amino acids. V lost 2 bases and J lost 2; bases outside the gene matches: 12. The CDR3 protein is CASSFSGTATANYGYTF. The DNA of the CDR3 is TGCGCCAGCAGCTTCTCCGGGACAGCCACCGCCAACTATGGCTACACCTTC.

The rearrangement links TRBV5-1 to TRBJ1-2; 10 bases match TRBD1. Per germline, CDR1 SGHRS and CDR2 YFSETQ. V dropped 3 bases and J dropped 7; count of bases not matched to a gene: 9. The CDR3 length is 15 residues. This CDR3 is CASSSQPGQGIGYTF. CDR3 DNA sequence: TGCGCCAGCAGCTCCCAACCGGGACAGGGGATTGGCTACACCTTC.

Note on this clone: This sample also contains other DNA sequences that code for the same CDR3. The chain joins TRBV5-6 to TRBJ2-4; D gene unclear. The CDR3 covers 14 residues. Trimming cost V 0 bases and J 8 bases, with 12 bases left between them. Germline V gene sequence: CDR1 SGHDT, CDR2 YYEEEE. The CDR3 sequence is CASSLGLRNYIQYF. CDR3 coding DNA: TGTGCCAGCAGCTTGGGGCTCCGCAATTACATTCAGTACTTC.

This rearrangement joins TRBV5-1 to TRBJ2-7, with TRBD1 as a possible D gene (5 bases). V dropped 0 bases and J dropped 3 bases, with 10 bases sitting between them. Per germline, CDR1 SGHRS and CDR2 YFSETQ. This CDR3 comprises 14 residues. Written as DNA, the CDR3 is TGCGCCAGCAGCTTGGGGTCAGACAGCTACGAGCAGTACTTC. Translated, it gives CASSLGSDSYEQYF.

CDR3 region: CASSLGQGLNEQYF. The CDR3 DNA follows: TGTGCCAGCAGCTTGGGTCAGGGTCTCAACGAGCAGTACTTC. This chain uses TRBV5-4 with TRBJ2-7, with a weak D call TRBD1 (5 bases). The CDR3 length is 14 residues. The germline CDR1 and CDR2 sequences are SGHNT and YYREEE (reference sequence). V was trimmed by 0 bases and J by 5 bases, leaving 12 bases between them.

As DNA, the CDR3 is TGTGCCAGCAGCGTAGGCGGGGGCTCCTACAATGAGCAGTTCTTC. It is translated as CASSVGGGSYNEQFF. V is TRBV9 and J is TRBJ2-1; 7 bases map to TRBD2. Per the germline V gene, CDR1 is SGDLS and CDR2 is YYNGEE. V shed 0 bases and J 0 bases; nucleotides not matched to a gene: 0. The CDR3 has 15 amino acids. Together with reference TRBV9 and TRBJ2-1, the CDR3 gives the full variable domain: DSGVTQTPKHLITATGQRVTLRCSPRSGDLSVYWYQQSLDQGLQFLIQYYNGEERAKGNILERFSAQQFPDLHSELNLSSLELGDSALYFCASSVGGGSYNEQFFGPGTRLTVL.

This chain connects TRBV9 to TRBJ1-2; D is uncertain. Looked up from germline, CDR1 is SGDLS and CDR2 is YYNGEE. Trimming left V 0 bases short and J 1 base short, with 7 bases between. This CDR3 spans 14 amino acids. The CDR3 reads CASSVGSSNYGYTF. CDR3 DNA sequence: TGTGCCAGCAGCGTAGGAAGTAGTAACTATGGCTACACCTTC.

The J gene is TRBJ1-4, the V gene TRBV10-2, with 10 bases fitting TRBD1. Unmatched junction bases numbered 11, after V lost 5 bases and J lost 8 bases. The V gene's germline CDR1 is WSHSY and CDR2 SAAADI. The CDR3 runs to 16 residues. CDR3 nucleotides: TGCGCCAGCAGTCCGGGGGGAGACAGGGGGCGCGAAAAACTGTTTTTT. This gives the protein CASSPGGDRGREKLFF.

The chain links TRBV4-2 to TRBJ1-1, with 7 bases identical to TRBD1. The V gene's germline CDR1 is LGHNA and CDR2 YNFKEQ. This CDR3 has 17 residues. J gave up 0 bases and V 5 bases, and 12 bases lay outside the gene matches. In nucleotides, the CDR3 is TGTGCCAGCAGCGGAATAGGGACAGCAAAGATGAACACTGAAGCTTTCTTT. Protein product: CASSGIGTAKMNTEAFF.

The V call is TRBV5-1, the J call TRBJ2-1; TRBD2 might be the D (5 bases). V lost 1 base, J lost 10 bases, and 18 bases lay in between. CDR1 SGHRS and CDR2 YFSETQ come from the germline V gene. The CDR3 contains 15 residues. The CDR3 protein is CASSLLSAQRSEQFF. CDR3 nucleotide sequence: TGCGCCAGCAGCTTGCTTAGCGCTCAACGATCGGAGCAGTTCTTC.

This chain links TRBV11-2 with TRBJ1-1; 7 bases agree with TRBD1. CDR3 size: 15 residues. Germline loops: CDR1 SGHAT, CDR2 FQNNGV. The trim removed 1 base at V and 6 bases at J, leaving 8 bases unmatched. The CDR3 loop is CASSLAGRGFSEAFF. The CDR3 DNA reads as TGTGCCAGCAGCTTAGCCGGCAGGGGGTTCTCTGAAGCTTTCTTT.

The chain carries TRBV18 and TRBJ1-2; no clear D. The CDR3 spans 15 residues. Trimming took 3 bases from V and 2 from J, leaving 13 bases between them. Germline V gene lookup returns CDR1 KGHSH and CDR2 LQKENI. The CDR3 DNA sequence: TGTGCCAGCTCACCTTCTCTCGCACAGAACTATGGCTACACCTTC. Encoded protein: CASSPSLAQNYGYTF. The variable domain in full, completed from reference TRBV18 and TRBJ1-2, reads NAGVMQNPRHLVRRRGQEARLRCSPMKGHSHVYWYRQLPEEGLKFMVYLQKENIIDESGMPKERFSAEFPKEGPSILRIQQVVRGDSAAYFCASSPSLAQNYGYTFGSGTRLTVV.

This rearrangement joins TRBV27 to TRBJ2-3; 8 bases match TRBD1. This CDR3 is 14 amino acids long. Per the germline V gene, CDR1 is MNHEY and CDR2 is SMNVEV (reference sequence). The V and J ends lost 6 bases and 7 bases, in that order; junction bases with no gene match: 9. CDR3 nucleotides: TGTGCCAGCAGCAAGGACAGGGATGGAAATACGCAGTATTTT. Translating it yields CASSKDRDGNTQYF.